Below, 21 T cell receptor beta chains from the same sample are listed, as sequenced in a study of siplizumab effects on memory and regulatory T cells. Only in-frame clones appear in the TCRdb table, and some are missing; sequencing was by immunoSEQ multiplex PCR. This sample carries roughly 100,000 clones, 93% of them seen once, and the ten largest clones take about 0.62%. Sequencing used Tregs sorted from blood. The receptors stem from a human donor in good health.

This chain links TRBV15 with TRBJ1-2; maybe TRBD1 (5 bases). Germline loops: CDR1 LNHNV, CDR2 YYDKDF (reference sequence). Trimming left V 0 bases short and J 6 bases short, with 14 bases between. The CDR3 runs 15 residues. CDR3: CATSRDFRGGDGYTF. The DNA for the CDR3 is TGTGCCACCAGCAGAGATTTTAGGGGAGGTGATGGCTACACCTTC.

With respect to this clone: Other nucleotide sequences in the sample specify the same CDR3. The CDR3 DNA sequence: TGTGCCAGCAGTTACTTTAGGGACACTGAAGCTTTCTTT. It codes for CASSYFRDTEAFF. The chain has TRBV6-6 and TRBJ1-1; D unclear. V was pared by 1 base and J by 3 bases, with 6 bases between. The germline V gene encodes CDR1 MNHNY and CDR2 SVGAGI (reference sequence). The CDR3 spans 13 residues.

The V gene is TRBV5-1, the J gene TRBJ1-1; no reliable D call. Deletions cut 2 bases from V and 4 bases from J, with 6 bases between. In germline, CDR1 is SGHRS, CDR2 YFSETQ. The CDR3 spans 12 residues. CDR3: CASSLGSTEAFF. In DNA form, the CDR3 reads TGCGCCAGCAGCTTAGGGAGCACTGAAGCTTTCTTT.

V is TRBV9 and J is TRBJ2-7, with TRBD2 as a possible D gene (5 bases). CDR3 length: 14 amino acids. CDR1 SGDLS and CDR2 YYNGEE come from the germline V gene. V lost 4 bases and J lost 6, with 17 bases in between. CDR3 sequence: CASSPQGRALEQYF. The CDR3 bases are TGTGCCAGCAGCCCCCAAGGGAGAGCTCTCGAGCAGTACTTC.

The gene calls are TRBV5-4 and TRBJ2-2, with D tentatively TRBD2 (6 bases). V was trimmed by 0 bases and J by 1 base, leaving 10 bases between them. CDR3 length: 16 residues. Germline loops: CDR1 SGHNT, CDR2 YYREEE (reference sequence). The CDR3 reads CASSLGGRMNTGELFF. The CDR3 coding sequence is TGTGCCAGCAGCTTGGGAGGGAGGATGAACACCGGGGAGCTGTTTTTT.

The genes are TRBV30 and TRBJ2-7; D may be TRBD2 (5 bases). Trimming stripped 2 bases from V and 2 bases from J, with 10 bases between. The germline gives CDR1 GTSNPN, CDR2 SVGIG (reference sequence). This CDR3 has 13 residues. The CDR3 sequence: CAWSRSGAYEQYF. DNA for the CDR3: TGTGCCTGGAGTCGCAGCGGAGCCTACGAGCAGTACTTC.

This rearrangement joins TRBV7-2 to TRBJ2-7, with D perhaps TRBD2 (5 bases). Germline CDR1 is SGHTA and CDR2 is FQGNSA. This CDR3 is 16 amino acids long. Trimming removed 4 bases from V and 2 bases from J, with 18 bases in between. This CDR3 is CASSSAVSVGAYEQYF. The CDR3 DNA follows: TGTGCCAGCAGCTCAGCGGTTTCTGTCGGAGCCTACGAGCAGTACTTC.

CDR3 amino acids: CASSIVGQPQHF. The CDR3 DNA is TGTGCCAGTAGTATAGTCGGTCAGCCCCAGCATTTT. This chain uses TRBV19 with TRBJ1-5; the D is unclear. The V gene lost 1 base and the J gene lost 6 bases, with 4 bases spanning the gap. The CDR3 loop spans 12 amino acids. CDR1 and CDR2 from the germline V gene are LNHDA and SQIVND (reference sequence). The complete variable domain, with remaining parts taken from reference TRBV19 and TRBJ1-5, reads DGGITQSPKYLFRKEGQNVTLSCEQNLNHDAMYWYRQDPGQGLRLIYYSQIVNDFQKGDIAEGYSVSREKKESFPLTVTSAQKNPTAFYLCASSIVGQPQHFGDGTRLSIL.

The chain links TRBV5-6 to TRBJ2-2; 12 bases are shared with TRBD2. CDR1 and CDR2 (germline): SGHDT, YYEEEE. The junction had 5 bases not matched to a gene; V was cut back by 5 bases and J by 6 bases. The CDR3 extends over 15 amino acids. The chain's CDR3 is CASRLAGGFPGELFF. CDR3 coding DNA: TGTGCCAGCAGACTAGCGGGAGGCTTCCCCGGGGAGCTGTTTTTT.

The chain recombines TRBV6-5 with TRBJ2-1; D is ambiguous. Germline assignment: CDR1 MNHEY and CDR2 SVGAGI. Between the trimmed V and J ends, which lost 5 bases and 2 bases, there was a span of 10 bases. The CDR3 length is 14 residues. The CDR3 DNA sequence: TGTGCCAGCAGTACTGCTAGGGCCTACAATGAGCAGTTCTTC. Amino acid sequence: CASSTARAYNEQFF.

The table lists this clone with a count of one. The chain combines TRBV5-1 with TRBJ1-3; tentatively, D is TRBD1 (5 bases). The CDR3 runs 15 residues. Germline CDR1 reads SGHRS; CDR2 reads YFSETQ. Trimming removed 0 bases from V and 3 bases from J, with 10 bases in between. CDR3 amino acids: CASSLGGAGGNTIYF. For the CDR3, the DNA is TGCGCCAGCAGCTTGGGAGGGGCCGGTGGAAACACCATATATTTT.

V usage is TRBV4-1 and J usage is TRBJ2-1; TRBD2 agrees at 12 bases. The J segment lost 8 bases and the V segment lost 1 base, leaving 6 bases of the junction unmatched. Looked up from germline, CDR1 is MGHRA and CDR2 is YSYEKL. The CDR3 spans 16 residues. The CDR3 DNA reads TGCGCCAGCAGCCAAGTCCAACTAGCGGGAGGCGATGAGCAGTTCTTC. It codes for CASSQVQLAGGDEQFF.

The chain employs TRBV4-1 and TRBJ1-1; D remains ambiguous. CDR1 MGHRA and CDR2 YSYEKL come from the germline V gene. The CDR3 runs to 11 residues. With 4 bases removed from V and 7 bases from J, the gap between germline ends came to 7 bases. The CDR3 DNA sequence: TGCGCCAGCAGCCGAGGAGGTGAAGCTTTCTTT. Amino acids: CASSRGGEAFF.

This chain uses TRBV7-2 with TRBJ2-5, with 11 bases lining up with TRBD2. This CDR3 comprises 18 residues. Losses at the gene ends were 1 base for V and 2 bases for J; bases not matched to a gene: 9. Germline-derived CDR1 and CDR2 are SGHTA and FQGNSA. The CDR3 coding sequence is TGTGCCAGCAGCTTAGTGTTACTAGCGGGAGCAGGTCAAGAGACCCAGTACTTC. Translated: CASSLVLLAGAGQETQYF.

The chain is built from TRBV29-1 and TRBJ2-1; 7 nucleotides line up with TRBD2. Looked up from germline, CDR1 is SQVTM and CDR2 is ANQGSEA. After removal of 6 bases from V and 5 bases from J, the junction contained 7 bases not matched to a gene. This CDR3 is 13 amino acids long. CDR3 nucleotide sequence: TGCAGCGTCACTCCTAGCGGCAACAATGAGCAGTTCTTC. It translates to CSVTPSGNNEQFF.

The chain has TRBV11-3 and TRBJ2-1, with TRBD1 matching over 8 bases. With V trimmed by 5 bases and J by 2 bases, 5 bases remained unmatched. Germline CDR1 reads SGHNT; CDR2 reads YENEEA. The CDR3 length is 15 residues. CDR3 in amino acids: CASSPGQGPYNEQFF. CDR3 in DNA: TGTGCCAGCAGCCCCGGACAGGGTCCCTACAATGAGCAGTTCTTC.

The DNA of the CDR3 is TGTGCCTGCACCCCTAGGGGTATCACCTACGAGCAGTACTTC. Its translation is CACTPRGITYEQYF. This chain joins TRBV30 and TRBJ2-7; TRBD1 might be the D (5 bases). The CDR3 totals 14 residues. Germline V CDR1 and CDR2: GTSNPN, SVGIG (reference sequence). V was trimmed by 6 bases and J by 2 bases, leaving 17 bases between them. Based on the CDR3 plus reference TRBV30 and TRBJ2-7, the full variable domain is SQTIHQWPATLVQPVGSPLSLECTVEGTSNPNLYWYRQAAGRGLQLLFYSVGIGQISSEVPQNLSASRPQDRQFILSSKKLLLSDSGFYLCACTPRGITYEQYFGPGTRLTVT.

This rearrangement joins TRBV25-1 to TRBJ1-2; D is possibly TRBD1 (5 bases). Trimming removed 4 bases from V and 7 bases from J, with 10 bases in between. CDR3 length: 12 residues. The V gene's germline CDR1 is MGHDK and CDR2 SYGVNS. In nucleotides, the CDR3 is TGTGCCAGCAGTGCAGGGCCCGGTGGCTACACCTTC. The encoded protein is CASSAGPGGYTF.

CDR3: CASSSGGGRGEKLFF. CDR3 nucleotides: TGTGCCAGCAGTTCTGGGGGGGGAAGGGGAGAAAAACTGTTTTTT. The rearrangement joins TRBV28 to TRBJ1-4; D possibly corresponds to TRBD1 (5 bases). CDR1 is MDHEN and CDR2 is SYDVKM in the germline V gene. V lost 4 bases and J lost 8, with 17 bases in between. CDR3 size: 15 residues.

The V call is TRBV29-1, the J call TRBJ1-2; D gene unclear. The V gene's germline CDR1 is SQVTM and CDR2 ANQGSEA. V gave up 4 bases and J gave up 4 bases, with 16 bases separating them. The CDR3 sequence is 14 residues long. The CDR3 DNA reads TGCAGCGTTGGGGGTTTTGGTCGGGGCTATGGCTACACCTTC. This gives the protein CSVGGFGRGYGYTF.

The DNA for the CDR3 is TGCGCCAGCAGCCGGTCGGGGGATGAAAAACTGTTTTTT. This sequence encodes CASSRSGDEKLFF. The chain couples TRBV5-1 to TRBJ1-4; D is perhaps TRBD1 (5 bases). Germline V gene lookup returns CDR1 SGHRS and CDR2 YFSETQ. The CDR3 sequence is 13 residues long. Trimming took 4 bases from V and 6 from J, leaving 10 bases between them.